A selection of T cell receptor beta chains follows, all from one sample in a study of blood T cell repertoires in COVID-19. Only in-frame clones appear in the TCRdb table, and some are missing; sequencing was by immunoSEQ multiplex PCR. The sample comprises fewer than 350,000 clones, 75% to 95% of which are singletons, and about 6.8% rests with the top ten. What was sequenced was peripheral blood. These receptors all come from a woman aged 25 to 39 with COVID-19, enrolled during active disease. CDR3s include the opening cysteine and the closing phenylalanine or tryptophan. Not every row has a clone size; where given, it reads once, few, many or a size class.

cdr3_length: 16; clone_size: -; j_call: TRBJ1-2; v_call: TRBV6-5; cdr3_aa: CASSYSGRTANYGYTF
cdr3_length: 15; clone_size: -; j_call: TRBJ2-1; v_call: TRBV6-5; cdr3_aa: CASSQTSGRINEQFF
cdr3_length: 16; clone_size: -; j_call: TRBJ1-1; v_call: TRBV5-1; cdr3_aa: CASSLGDRWGGTEAFF
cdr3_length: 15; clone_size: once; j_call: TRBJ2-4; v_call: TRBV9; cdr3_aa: CASSVAPNRGNIQYF
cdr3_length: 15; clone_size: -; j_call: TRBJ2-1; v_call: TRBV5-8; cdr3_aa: CASSTGLAGGNEQFF
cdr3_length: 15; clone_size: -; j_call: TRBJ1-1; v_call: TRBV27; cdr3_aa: CASSSRTAMNTEAFF
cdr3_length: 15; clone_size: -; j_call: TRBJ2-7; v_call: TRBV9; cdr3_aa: CASSVGPGRPYEQYF
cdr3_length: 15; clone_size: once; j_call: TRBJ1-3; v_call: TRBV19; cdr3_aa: CASSMIRDSGNTIYF
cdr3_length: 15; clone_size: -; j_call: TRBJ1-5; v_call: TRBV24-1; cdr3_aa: CATSDARDTNQPQHF
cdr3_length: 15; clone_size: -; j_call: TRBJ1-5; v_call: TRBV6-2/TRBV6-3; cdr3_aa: CASSYGDRGYQPQHF
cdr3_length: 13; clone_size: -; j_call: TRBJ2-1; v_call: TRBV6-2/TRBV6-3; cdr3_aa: CASSYSLRYEQFF
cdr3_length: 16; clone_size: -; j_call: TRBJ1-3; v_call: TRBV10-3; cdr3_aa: CAISELISGSGNTIYF
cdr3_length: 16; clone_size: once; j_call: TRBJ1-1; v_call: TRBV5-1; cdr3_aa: CASPDLTGGRNTEAFF
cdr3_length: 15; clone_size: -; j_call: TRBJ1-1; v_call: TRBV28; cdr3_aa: CASSKNRPLNTEAFF
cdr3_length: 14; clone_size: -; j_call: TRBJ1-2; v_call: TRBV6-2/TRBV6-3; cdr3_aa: CASSSSGKTYGYTF
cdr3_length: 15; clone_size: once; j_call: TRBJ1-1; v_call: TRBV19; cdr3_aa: CASDRGRIMNTEAFF
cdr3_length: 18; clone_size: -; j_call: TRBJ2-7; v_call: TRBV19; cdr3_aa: CASSPHLRLAGGGYEQYF
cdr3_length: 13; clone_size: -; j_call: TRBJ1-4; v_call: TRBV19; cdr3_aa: CASSIKSLERQIF
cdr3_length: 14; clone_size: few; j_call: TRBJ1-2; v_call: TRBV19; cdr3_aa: CASSKKTDNYGYTF
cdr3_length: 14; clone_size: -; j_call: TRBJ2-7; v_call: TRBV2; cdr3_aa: CASRGGLSSYEQYF
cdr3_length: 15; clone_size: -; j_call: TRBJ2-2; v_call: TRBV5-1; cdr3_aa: CASSTGDRAAGELFF
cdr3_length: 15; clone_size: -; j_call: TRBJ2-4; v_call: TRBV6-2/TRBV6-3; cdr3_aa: CASSPPGGRSDIQYF
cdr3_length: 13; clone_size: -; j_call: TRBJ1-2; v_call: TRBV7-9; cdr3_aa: CASSYLGSYGYTF
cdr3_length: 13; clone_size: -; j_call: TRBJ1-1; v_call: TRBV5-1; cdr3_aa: CASSLGMNTEAFF
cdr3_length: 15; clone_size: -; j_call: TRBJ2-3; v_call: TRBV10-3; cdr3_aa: CAISELARSTDTQYF
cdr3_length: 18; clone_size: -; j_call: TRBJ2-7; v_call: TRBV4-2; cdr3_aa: CASSQRGWVSGSSYGQYF
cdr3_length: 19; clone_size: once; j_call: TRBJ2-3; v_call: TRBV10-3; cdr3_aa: CAISEPQGQPRGGRDTQYF
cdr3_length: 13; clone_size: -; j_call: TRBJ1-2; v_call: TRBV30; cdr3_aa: CAWNGGRDYGYTF
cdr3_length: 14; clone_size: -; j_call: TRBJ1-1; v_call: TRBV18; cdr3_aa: CASSPINMNTEAFF
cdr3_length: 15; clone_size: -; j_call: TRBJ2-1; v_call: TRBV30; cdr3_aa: CAWSVLTGGSNEQFF
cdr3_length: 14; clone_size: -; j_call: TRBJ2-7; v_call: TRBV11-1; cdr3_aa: CASSSPGVNYEQYF
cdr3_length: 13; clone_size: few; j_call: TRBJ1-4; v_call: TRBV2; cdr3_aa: CASILEQNEKLFF
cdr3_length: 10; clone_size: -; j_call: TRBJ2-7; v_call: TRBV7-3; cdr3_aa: CATFLYEQYF
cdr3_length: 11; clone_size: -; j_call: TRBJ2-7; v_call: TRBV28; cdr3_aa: CASSFYYEQYF
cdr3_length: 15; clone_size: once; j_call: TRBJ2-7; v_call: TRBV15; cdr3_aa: CATSAPGTSLFEQYF
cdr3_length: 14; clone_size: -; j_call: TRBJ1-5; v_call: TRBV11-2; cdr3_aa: CASSLAYSNQPQHF
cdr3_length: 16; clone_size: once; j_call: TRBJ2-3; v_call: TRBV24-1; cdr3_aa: CATSDFPGGVTDTQYF
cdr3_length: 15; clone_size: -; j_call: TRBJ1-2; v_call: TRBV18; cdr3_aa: CASSLKQGINYGYTF
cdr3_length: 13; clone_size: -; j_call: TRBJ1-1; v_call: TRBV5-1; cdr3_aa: CASSLFNRDEAFF
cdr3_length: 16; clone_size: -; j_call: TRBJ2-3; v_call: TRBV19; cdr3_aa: CASSIGGGSGADTQYF
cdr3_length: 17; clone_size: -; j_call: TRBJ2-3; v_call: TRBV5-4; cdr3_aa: CASRSTGDLAPTDTQYF
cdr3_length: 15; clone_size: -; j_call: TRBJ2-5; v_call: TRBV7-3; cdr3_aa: CASSLQREDKETQYF
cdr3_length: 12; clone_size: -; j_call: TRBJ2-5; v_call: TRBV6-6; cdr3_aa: CASKQGPETQYF
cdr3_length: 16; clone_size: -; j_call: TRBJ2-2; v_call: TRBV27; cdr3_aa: CASSPPTGFTLGELFF
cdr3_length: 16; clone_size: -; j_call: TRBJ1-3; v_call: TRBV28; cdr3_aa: CASSSTGFSSGNTIYF